The 6 T cell receptor beta chains given below trace back to one sample, sequenced in a study of blood T cell repertoires in COVID-19. TCRdb's copy holds only in-frame clones and misses some; the assay was immunoSEQ multiplex PCR. The table lists more than 150,000 clones, 85% to 95% of them singletons. The sample taken for sequencing was peripheral blood. Every receptor here comes from a man between 25 and 39 years old with COVID-19, enrolled during active disease.

The V call is TRBV11-2, the J call TRBJ2-7, with D possibly matching TRBD1 (9 bases). Germline CDR1 reads SGHAT; CDR2 reads FQNNGV. The CDR3 runs to 12 residues. The CDR3 is CASSRPGGTGIV. The CDR3 coding sequence is TGTGCCAGCAGCCGCCCGGGAGGGACAGGGATCGTC.

The J gene is TRBJ1-6, the V gene TRBV9, with no clear D. The V gene lost 0 bases and the J gene lost 6 bases, with 7 bases spanning the gap. Per the germline V gene, CDR1 is SGDLS and CDR2 is YYNGEE. This CDR3 has 14 amino acids. The CDR3, as DNA: TGTGCCAGCAGCGTAGTATCTAGTAATTCACCCCTCCACTTT. It codes for CASSVVSSNSPLHF.

This chain connects TRBV7-6 to TRBJ2-7; 11 bases agree with TRBD2. Germline assignment: CDR1 SGHVS and CDR2 FNYEAQ. This CDR3 comprises 15 residues. V dropped 5 bases and J dropped 3; count of bases not matched to a gene: 6. CDR3 protein: CASSPRLAGNYEQYF. The CDR3 DNA reads TGTGCCAGCAGCCCAAGACTAGCGGGGAACTACGAGCAGTACTTC.

The chain combines TRBV19 with TRBJ1-1, with TRBD1 matching 7 bases. This CDR3 region has 17 residues. Losses at the gene ends were 6 bases for V and 4 bases for J; bases not matched to a gene: 17. Germline CDR1 reads LNHDA; CDR2 reads SQIVND (reference sequence). DNA for the CDR3: TGTGCCAGTAGGAATATTGATTGGACAGGCATGAGCACTGAAGCTTTCTTT. This gives the protein CASRNIDWTGMSTEAFF.

This clone was observed a single time. The genes are TRBV5-3 and TRBJ2-1; 12 nucleotides match TRBD2. TRBV5-3 is an ORF; its function is uncertain. V was pared by 10 bases and J by 7 bases, with 6 bases of the junction left unmatched. The CDR3 has 13 residues. The DNA of the CDR3 is TGTGCCGCGAGGACTAGCGGGGCAAATGAGCAGTTCTTC. It yields the protein CAARTSGANEQFF.

This clone was counted a single time. This rearrangement joins TRBV6-5 to TRBJ1-4; TRBD1 aligns across 9 bases. The CDR3 extends over 16 amino acids. V dropped 1 base and J dropped 12; count of bases not matched to a gene: 12. Germline assignment: CDR1 MNHEY and CDR2 SVGAGI. Here the CDR3 reads CASSYFGQGRFFELFF. The CDR3 region has the DNA TGTGCCAGCAGTTACTTCGGACAGGGGAGGTTCTTCGAACTGTTTTTT.